This T cell receptor (beta chain) was sequenced for a study of cytomegalovirus exposure and HLA in healthy donors. Overall study results and limits: A cluster of highly shared sequence variants was likely a sequencing artifact.

Only one count was recorded for this clone. What it binds is unknown. PCR primers comprised 60 Vbeta and 13 Jbeta primers. The protocol was immunoSEQ multiplex PCR, while the TCRdb copy is restricted to in-frame clones and leaves out a portion. The table records approximately 80,000 clones, just under 80% of them present only once. The trim removed 3 bases at V and 4 bases at J, leaving 5 bases unmatched. The CDR3 runs to 15 residues. Germline V lookup: CDR1 SQVTM, CDR2 ANQGSEA. This receptor was taken from a male donor in good health and CMV-seropositive. Specimen: PBMCs. The chain carries TRBV29-1 and TRBJ2-3; TRBD2 matches at 12 bases. CDR3 residues: CSVEGLAGPADTQYF. CDR3 bases: TGCAGCGTTGAGGGACTAGCGGGCCCTGCAGATACGCAGTATTTT.